What follows are 14 T cell receptor beta chains derived from one specimen sequenced in a study of T cells in Graves' hyperthyroidism and ophthalmopathy. Amplification targeted TCR beta CDR3 regions from RNA transcripts. HTBI primers drove first-round RT-PCR of the TCR CDR3. TCRdb reprocessed the multiplex PCR reads with MiXCR, giving one entry per CDR3 protein. The sample consists of about 130,000 distinct CDR3 sequences, more than 20% of them appearing once. The material sequenced was blood. These receptors were obtained from a woman aged 45-65 years with Graves' hyperthyroidism that later progressed to Graves' ophthalmopathy.

This clonotype was counted ten times or more. J is TRBJ2-7 and V is TRBV28; 8 bases fit TRBD1. CDR3 length equals 13 residues. Germline V gene sequence: CDR1 MDHEN, CDR2 SYDVKM. Trimming cost V 8 bases and J 2 bases; bases outside gene matches: 5. The DNA of the CDR3 is TGTGCCAGCGGACCGGGACAGGCCTACGAGCAGTACTTC. Amino acid sequence: CASGPGQAYEQYF.

The chain links TRBV28 to TRBJ2-5, with D tentatively TRBD1 (6 bases). This CDR3 has 12 amino acids. The germline V and J ends were trimmed by 5 bases and 9 bases, with 13 bases remaining between them. Germline CDR1 MDHEN, CDR2 SYDVKM. The CDR3, as DNA: TGTGCCAGCAGTCTCAACAGGGAAGCCCAGTACTTC. Residues: CASSLNREAQYF.

Many counts were recorded for this clonotype. This chain uses TRBV10-1 with TRBJ2-1, with 12 nucleotides matching TRBD2. This CDR3 has 16 amino acids. The V gene's germline CDR1 is WNHNN and CDR2 SYGVQD (reference sequence). With 3 bases clipped from V and 4 bases from J, the junction kept 4 bases outside the gene matches. CDR3 amino acids: CASSEHGLAGYNEQFF. The CDR3 bases are TGCGCCAGCAGTGAACACGGACTAGCGGGGTACAATGAGCAGTTCTTC.

This clonotype has ten or more counts. CDR3 region: CASSLEGWNTEAFF. The CDR3 DNA is TGTGCCAGCAGCTTAGAAGGTTGGAACACTGAAGCTTTCTTT. The chain has TRBV7-9 and TRBJ1-1, with unresolved D. Per germline, CDR1 SEHNR and CDR2 FQNEAQ (reference sequence). The CDR3 has 14 amino acids. V lost 1 base to trimming and J lost 1 base, with 7 bases between them.

V is TRBV7-6 and J is TRBJ2-1, with 8 nucleotides matching TRBD2. Germline V CDR1 and CDR2: SGHVS, FNYEAQ. CDR3 size: 14 residues. Germline trimming cut 3 bases from V and 8 bases from J; bases unmatched to any gene: 6. The CDR3 sequence is CASSFGTRVDEQFF. The CDR3 coding sequence is TGTGCCAGCAGCTTTGGGACTAGAGTCGATGAGCAGTTCTTC.

The rearrangement joins TRBV28 to TRBJ2-5, with TRBD1 identical over 10 bases. V lost 6 bases and J lost 2; bases outside the gene matches: 12. The germline CDR1 and CDR2 sequences are MDHEN and SYDVKM. This CDR3 has 17 amino acids. The CDR3 DNA follows: TGTGCCAGCAGCCACCTCGGACAGGGGGGGACGCAAGAGACCCAGTACTTC. It specifies CASSHLGQGGTQETQYF.

This clonotype appeared a few times. The rearrangement links TRBV30 to TRBJ2-4; no definite D call. Trimming took 3 bases from V and 2 from J, leaving 17 bases between them. The V gene's germline CDR1 is GTSNPN and CDR2 SVGIG (reference sequence). The CDR3 sequence is 16 residues long. This CDR3 reads CAWRSLAPPPKNIQYF. In DNA form, the CDR3 reads TGTGCCTGGAGGTCCCTGGCCCCACCCCCCAAAAACATTCAGTACTTC.

This clonotype was counted many times. V gene TRBV27 combines with J gene TRBJ2-7; TRBD2 matches 8 bases. The length of the CDR3 is 17 residues. V lost 5 bases to trimming and J lost 2 bases; unmatched junction nucleotides: 14. Per the germline V gene, CDR1 is MNHEY and CDR2 is SMNVEV (reference sequence). The CDR3 DNA follows: TGTGCCAGCAGTCCTAACCGACTAGCGCAACGCCCCTACGAGCAGTACTTC. Amino acid sequence: CASSPNRLAQRPYEQYF.

V and J are TRBV27 and TRBJ2-7, with a possible D match to TRBD2 (7 bases). Germline V CDR1 and CDR2: MNHEY, SMNVEV (reference sequence). V gave up 10 bases and J gave up 4 bases, with 20 bases separating them. The CDR3 has 14 amino acids. This CDR3 reads CAIGEGEGPYEQYF. CDR3 bases: TGTGCCATCGGAGAGGGGGAGGGCCCTTACGAGCAGTACTTC.

In regard to this clonotype: This may arise from a read error, as a much more abundant clone is one base away. The chain recombines TRBV6-1 with TRBJ2-7; 10 bases map to TRBD1. The germline V gene encodes CDR1 MNHNS and CDR2 SASEGT. J lost 9 bases, V lost 6 bases, and 11 bases had no gene match. This CDR3 spans 14 amino acids. DNA of the CDR3: TGTGCCAGCAGGACGGGACAGGGGTCGGACGGGCAGTACTTC. As protein: CASRTGQGSDGQYF.

The chain's CDR3 is CSALLTSSYEQYF. CDR3 sequence (DNA): TGCAGCGCTCTCTTGACGAGCTCCTACGAGCAGTACTTC. The chain recombines TRBV29-1 with TRBJ2-7; D not certain. Germline V gene lookup returns CDR1 SQVTM and CDR2 ANQGSEA. V lost 7 bases, J lost 0 bases, and 13 bases lay in between. The CDR3 has 13 amino acids.

This clonotype was counted at least ten times. The chain joins TRBV12-3 or TRBV12-4 to TRBJ2-7; D may be TRBD1 (5 bases). There are 13 residues in the CDR3. The germline V and J ends were trimmed by 4 bases and 4 bases, with 11 bases remaining between them. CDR3 DNA: TGTGCCAGCAGTTACCAGGGTGGGTACGAGCAGTACTTC. As protein: CASSYQGGYEQYF.

This clonotype was detected many times. The rearrangement joins TRBV5-6 to TRBJ2-5; a weak D match, TRBD1 (5 bases). Germline V CDR1 and CDR2: SGHDT, YYEEEE. With 1 base removed from V and 6 bases from J, the gap between germline ends came to 7 bases. The CDR3 loop spans 12 amino acids. The DNA of the CDR3 is TGTGCCAGCAGCTTGCAGGGAAAGACCCAGTACTTC. Its protein is CASSLQGKTQYF.

This chain uses TRBV7-8 with TRBJ2-1, with TRBD1 matching over 8 bases. J was trimmed by 7 bases and V by 4 bases; bases with no gene match: 9. The germline gives CDR1 SGHVS, CDR2 FQNEAQ. This CDR3 has 15 residues. The CDR3 region has the DNA TGTGCCAGCAGCTCATCCAGGGGGCGCGGGAATGAGCAGTTCTTC. This codes for CASSSSRGRGNEQFF. The variable domain in full, completed from reference TRBV7-8 and TRBJ2-1, reads GAGVSQSPRYKVAKRGQDVALRCDPISGHVSLFWYQQALGQGPEFLTYFQNEAQLDKSGLPSDRFFAERPEGSVSTLKIQRTQQEDSAVYLCASSSSRGRGNEQFFGPGTRLTVL.